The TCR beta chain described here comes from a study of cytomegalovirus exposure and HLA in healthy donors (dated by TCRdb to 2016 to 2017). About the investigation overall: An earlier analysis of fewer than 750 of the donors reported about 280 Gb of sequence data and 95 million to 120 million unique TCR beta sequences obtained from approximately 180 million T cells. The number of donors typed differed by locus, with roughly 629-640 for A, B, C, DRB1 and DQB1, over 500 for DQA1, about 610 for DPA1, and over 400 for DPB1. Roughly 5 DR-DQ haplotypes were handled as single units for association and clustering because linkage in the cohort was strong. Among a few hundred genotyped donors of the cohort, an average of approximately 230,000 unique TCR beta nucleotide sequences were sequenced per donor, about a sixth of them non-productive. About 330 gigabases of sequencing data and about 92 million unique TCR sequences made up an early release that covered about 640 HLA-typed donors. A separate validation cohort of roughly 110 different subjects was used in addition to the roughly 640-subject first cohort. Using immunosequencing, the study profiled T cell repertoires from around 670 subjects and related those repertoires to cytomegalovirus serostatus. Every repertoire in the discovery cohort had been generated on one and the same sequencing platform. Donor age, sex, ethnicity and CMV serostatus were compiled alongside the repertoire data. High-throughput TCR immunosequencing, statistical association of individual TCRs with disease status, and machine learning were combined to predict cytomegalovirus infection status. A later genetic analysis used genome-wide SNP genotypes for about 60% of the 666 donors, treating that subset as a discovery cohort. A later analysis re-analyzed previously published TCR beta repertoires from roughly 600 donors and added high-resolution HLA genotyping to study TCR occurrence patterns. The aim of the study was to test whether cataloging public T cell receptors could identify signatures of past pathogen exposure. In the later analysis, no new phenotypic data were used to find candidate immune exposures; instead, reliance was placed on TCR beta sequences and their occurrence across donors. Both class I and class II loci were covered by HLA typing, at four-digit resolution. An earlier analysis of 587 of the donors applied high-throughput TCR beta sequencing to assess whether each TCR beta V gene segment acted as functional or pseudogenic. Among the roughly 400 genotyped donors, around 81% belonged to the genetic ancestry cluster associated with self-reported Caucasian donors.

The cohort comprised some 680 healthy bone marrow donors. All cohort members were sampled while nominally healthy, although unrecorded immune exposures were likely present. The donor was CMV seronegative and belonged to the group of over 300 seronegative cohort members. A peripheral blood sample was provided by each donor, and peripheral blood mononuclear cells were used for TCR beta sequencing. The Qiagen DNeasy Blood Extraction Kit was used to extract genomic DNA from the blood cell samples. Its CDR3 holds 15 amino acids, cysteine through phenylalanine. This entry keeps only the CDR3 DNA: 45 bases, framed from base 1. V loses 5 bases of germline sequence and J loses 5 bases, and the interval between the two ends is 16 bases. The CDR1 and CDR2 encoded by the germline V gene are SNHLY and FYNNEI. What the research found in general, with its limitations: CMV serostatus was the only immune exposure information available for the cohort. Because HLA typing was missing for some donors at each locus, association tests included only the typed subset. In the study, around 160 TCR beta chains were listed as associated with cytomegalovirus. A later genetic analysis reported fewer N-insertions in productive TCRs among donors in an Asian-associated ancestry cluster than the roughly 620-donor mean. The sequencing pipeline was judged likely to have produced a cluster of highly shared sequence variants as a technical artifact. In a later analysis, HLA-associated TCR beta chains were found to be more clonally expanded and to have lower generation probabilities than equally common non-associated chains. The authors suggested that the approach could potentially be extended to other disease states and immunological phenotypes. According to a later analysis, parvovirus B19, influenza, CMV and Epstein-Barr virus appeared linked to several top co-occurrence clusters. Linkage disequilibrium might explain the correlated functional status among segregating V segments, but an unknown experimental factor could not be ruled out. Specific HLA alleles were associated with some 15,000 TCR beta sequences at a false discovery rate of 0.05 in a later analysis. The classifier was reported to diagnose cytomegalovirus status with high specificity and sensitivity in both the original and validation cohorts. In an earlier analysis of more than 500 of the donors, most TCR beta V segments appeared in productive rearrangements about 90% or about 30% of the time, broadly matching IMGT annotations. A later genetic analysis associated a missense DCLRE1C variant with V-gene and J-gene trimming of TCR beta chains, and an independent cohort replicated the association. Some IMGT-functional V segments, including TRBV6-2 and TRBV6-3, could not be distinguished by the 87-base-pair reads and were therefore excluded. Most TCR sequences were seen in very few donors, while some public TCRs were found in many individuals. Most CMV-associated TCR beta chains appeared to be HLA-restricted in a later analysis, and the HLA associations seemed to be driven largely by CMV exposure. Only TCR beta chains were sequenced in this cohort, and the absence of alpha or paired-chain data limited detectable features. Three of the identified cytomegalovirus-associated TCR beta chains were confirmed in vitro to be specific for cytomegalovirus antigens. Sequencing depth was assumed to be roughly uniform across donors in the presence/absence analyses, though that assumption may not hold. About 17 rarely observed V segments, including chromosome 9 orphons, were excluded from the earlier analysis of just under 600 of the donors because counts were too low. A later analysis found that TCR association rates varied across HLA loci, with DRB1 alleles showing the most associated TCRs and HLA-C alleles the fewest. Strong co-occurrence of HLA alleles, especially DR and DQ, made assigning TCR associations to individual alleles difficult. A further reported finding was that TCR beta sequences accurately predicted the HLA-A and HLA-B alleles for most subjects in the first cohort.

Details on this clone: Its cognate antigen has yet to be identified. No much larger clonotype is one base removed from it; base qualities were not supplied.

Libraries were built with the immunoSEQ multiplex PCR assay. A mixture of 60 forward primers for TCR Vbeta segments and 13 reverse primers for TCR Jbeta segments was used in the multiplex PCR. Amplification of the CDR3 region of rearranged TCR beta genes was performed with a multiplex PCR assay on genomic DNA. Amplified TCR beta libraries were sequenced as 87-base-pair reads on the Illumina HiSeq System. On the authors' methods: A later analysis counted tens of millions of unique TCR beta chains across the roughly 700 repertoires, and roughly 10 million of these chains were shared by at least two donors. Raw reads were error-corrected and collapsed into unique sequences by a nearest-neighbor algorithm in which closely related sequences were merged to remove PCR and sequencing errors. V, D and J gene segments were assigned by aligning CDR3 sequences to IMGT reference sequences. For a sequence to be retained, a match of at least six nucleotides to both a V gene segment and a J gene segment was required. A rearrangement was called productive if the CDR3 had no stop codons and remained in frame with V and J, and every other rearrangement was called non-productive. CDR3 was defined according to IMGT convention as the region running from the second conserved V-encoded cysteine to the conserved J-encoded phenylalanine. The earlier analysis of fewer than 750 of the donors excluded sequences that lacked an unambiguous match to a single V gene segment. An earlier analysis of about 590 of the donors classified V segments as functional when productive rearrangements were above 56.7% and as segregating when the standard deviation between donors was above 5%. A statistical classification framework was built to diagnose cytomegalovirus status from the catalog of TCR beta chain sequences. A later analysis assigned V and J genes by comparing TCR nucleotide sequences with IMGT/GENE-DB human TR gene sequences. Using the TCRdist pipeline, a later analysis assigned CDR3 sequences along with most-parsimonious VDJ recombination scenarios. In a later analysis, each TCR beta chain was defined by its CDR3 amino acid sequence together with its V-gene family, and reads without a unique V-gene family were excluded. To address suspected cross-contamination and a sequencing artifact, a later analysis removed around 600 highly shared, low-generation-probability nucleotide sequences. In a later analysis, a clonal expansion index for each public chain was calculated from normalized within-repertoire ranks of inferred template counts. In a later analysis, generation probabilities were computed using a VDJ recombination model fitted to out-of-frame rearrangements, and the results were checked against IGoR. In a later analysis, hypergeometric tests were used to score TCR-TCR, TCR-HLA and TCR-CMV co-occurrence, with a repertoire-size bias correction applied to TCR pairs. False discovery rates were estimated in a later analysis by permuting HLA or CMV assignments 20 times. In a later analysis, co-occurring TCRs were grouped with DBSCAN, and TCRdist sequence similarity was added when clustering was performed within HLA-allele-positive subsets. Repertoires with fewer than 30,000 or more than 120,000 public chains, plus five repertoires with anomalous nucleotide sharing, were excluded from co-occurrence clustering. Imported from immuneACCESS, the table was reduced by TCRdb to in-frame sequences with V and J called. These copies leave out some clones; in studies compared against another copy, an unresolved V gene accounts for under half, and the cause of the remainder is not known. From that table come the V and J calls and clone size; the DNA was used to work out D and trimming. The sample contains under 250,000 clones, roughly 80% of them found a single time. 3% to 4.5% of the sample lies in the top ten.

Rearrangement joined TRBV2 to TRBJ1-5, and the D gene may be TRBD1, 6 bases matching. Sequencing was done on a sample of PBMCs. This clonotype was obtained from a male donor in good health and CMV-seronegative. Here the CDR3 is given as CASSRWGGGDQPQHF. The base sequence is TGTGCCAGCAGTCGCTGGGGAGGGGGAGATCAGCCCCAGCATTTT.